This is a list of T cell receptor beta chains from one sample in a study of early T cells in non-severe SARS-CoV-2 infection. TCRdb used MiXCR to reprocess the 5' RACE reads, holding one entry per CDR3 protein. The sample lists 64,000 or so distinct CDR3 sequences, around 12% seen once, with approximately 1.4% in the top ten. Sequences were derived from whole blood, sampled at baseline. The receptors were sampled from an adult who was a healthcare worker with PCR-confirmed SARS-CoV-2 infection or an uninfected control (not recorded which). Both conserved end residues are part of each CDR3. The D gene is left open where the match is weak. The size field is filled for only some rows; it gives once, few, many or a size class.

d_call	v_call	clone_size	j_call	cdr3_nt	cdr3_aa
TRBD1	TRBV7-9	.	TRBJ1-1	TGTGCCAGCAGTTGGGGACAGGGGAACACTGAAGCTTTCTTT	CASSWGQGNTEAFF
.	TRBV7-9	few	TRBJ1-2	TGTGCCAGCAGCTTAGCAACACCTTATGGCTACACCTTC	CASSLATPYGYTF
TRBD1	TRBV28	medium-sized	TRBJ1-1	TGTGCCAGCAGTTATAGGGGGACAGGGAACACTGAAGCTTTCTTT	CASSYRGTGNTEAFF
TRBD1	TRBV28	.	TRBJ2-7	TGTGCCAGCACTTCCATAGGACAGGGGATGGGCGAGCAGTACTTC	CASTSIGQGMGEQYF
.	TRBV7-6	many	TRBJ2-7	TGTGCCAGCAGCTTAAACCAGGGACCTACCTACGAGCAGTACTTC	CASSLNQGPTYEQYF
.	TRBV12-3/TRBV12-4	few	TRBJ2-3	TGTGCCAGCAGTTTCTTCGGCGGGACCGGGGATACGCAGTATTTT	CASSFFGGTGDTQYF
TRBD2	TRBV11-2	.	TRBJ2-2	TGTGCCAGCGTGCTGCTTGCGGGAGGGCCTGGGGAGCTGTTTTTT	CASVLLAGGPGELFF
.	TRBV28	few	TRBJ2-1	TGTGCCAGCACCCAGGGGTCCTACAATGAGCAGTTCTTC	CASTQGSYNEQFF
TRBD1	TRBV20-1	few	TRBJ1-6	TGCAGTGCTAGATACGACAGGGGGATGTATAATTCACCCCTCCACTTT	CSARYDRGMYNSPLHF
.	TRBV27	few	TRBJ1-2	TGTGCCAGCAGTTTATCAAGGCAGGGAGACGGCTACACCTTC	CASSLSRQGDGYTF
.	TRBV11-2	.	TRBJ1-2	TGTGCCAGCAGCTTTGAAACGGGATATGGCTACACCTTC	CASSFETGYGYTF
.	TRBV6-5	many	TRBJ2-5	TGTGCTAACATTCGGGGGCGAGGGACCCAGTACTTC	CANIRGRGTQYF
TRBD1	TRBV7-2	.	TRBJ2-1	TGTGCCAGCTGGACAGGGATCTCCTACAATGAGCAGTTCTTC	CASWTGISYNEQFF
TRBD2	TRBV5-1	.	TRBJ2-7	TGCGCCAGCAGCTTGTTTTCGGCGCGGCTAGCGGGAGGCGAGCAGTACTTC	CASSLFSARLAGGEQYF
.	TRBV27	.	TRBJ2-1	TGTGCCAGCAGTTTATGGTCCAGAAGGAGTGAGCAGTTCTTC	CASSLWSRRSEQFF
.	TRBV7-9	many	TRBJ2-2	TGTGCCAGCAGCTTAGGCAGTGGCACTAACACCGGGGAGCTGTTTTTT	CASSLGSGTNTGELFF
TRBD2	TRBV11-2	.	TRBJ2-3	TGTGCCAGCACCTCGCGGGGGGACACAGATACGCAGTATTTT	CASTSRGDTDTQYF
.	TRBV5-1	few	TRBJ2-3	TGCGCCAGCAGCTTGGGGAACTGGAATAGTTCTAGCGTGAGCACAGATACGCAGTATTTT	CASSLGNWNSSSVSTDTQYF
.	TRBV12-3/TRBV12-4	few	TRBJ2-7	TGTGCCAGCAGCCAGAGCTACGAGCAGTACTTC	CASSQSYEQYF
.	TRBV20-1	.	TRBJ2-1	TGCAGTGCTAGAGATTGGGATGAGCAGTTCTTC	CSARDWDEQFF
.	TRBV9	few	TRBJ2-7	TGTGCCAGCAGCCCCTCCTTCCAGATTACCTACGAGCAGTACTTC	CASSPSFQITYEQYF
.	TRBV20-1	.	TRBJ1-2	TGCAGTGCTTACTCTTCTCAAATTTATGGCTACACCTTC	CSAYSSQIYGYTF
.	TRBV14	.	TRBJ2-5	TGTGCCAGCAGCCAAGGGAGCGCCGGGACCCGTACGTTTAAGACCCAGTACTTC	CASSQGSAGTRTFKTQYF
.	TRBV14	.	TRBJ2-7	TGTGCCAGCGCTGGGAGTTTTTACGAGCAGTACTTC	CASAGSFYEQYF
.	TRBV11-2	few	TRBJ2-5	TGTGCCAGCAGCAAAGGGGCATCCCACCAAGAGACCCAGTACTTC	CASSKGASHQETQYF
.	TRBV11-2	few	TRBJ2-5	TGTGCCAGCAGGCGTATAGGGAGACAAGAGACCCAGTACTTC	CASRRIGRQETQYF